A single sample gave rise to the 18 T cell receptor beta chains below, sequenced in a study of OX40 agonist ivuxolimab in advanced cancers. Method: immunoSEQ multiplex PCR; TCRdb's copy keeps in-frame clones and lacks some. Of 40,000 to 55,000 clones in the sample, 85% to 95% were seen once. The material sequenced was CD4+ or CD8+ T cells sorted from blood, taken in a trial of the OX40 agonist ivuxolimab. Source of these receptors: an adult with an advanced solid tumor such as melanoma, head and neck, liver or kidney cancer.

This clone has more than one count but fewer than ten. The gene calls are TRBV28 and TRBJ2-4, with D tentatively TRBD2 (5 bases). Trimming cost V 6 bases and J 8 bases, with 20 bases left between them. Germline CDR1 reads MDHEN; CDR2 reads SYDVKM. CDR3 size: 15 residues. CDR3 DNA sequence: TGTGCCAGCAGCCCTAGCACCCAGGAAGGAGACATTCAGTACTTC. Translation: CASSPSTQEGDIQYF.

The chain uses TRBV29-1 and TRBJ1-2; no reliable D call. The CDR3 runs 13 residues. CDR1 is SQVTM and CDR2 is ANQGSEA in the germline V gene. V was cut by 6 bases and J by 4 bases, with 15 bases left in between. The CDR3: CSVVDGDLYGYTF. Written as DNA, the CDR3 is TGCAGCGTCGTCGATGGAGACCTCTATGGCTACACCTTC.

The J gene is TRBJ1-5, the V gene TRBV12-2; the table's D call TRBD1 went unverified against the DNA. TRBV12-2 has pseudogene status. This CDR3 has 13 residues. The CDR3 DNA sequence: TGTGCAAGTCGCTTACAGGGTTTTCAGCCCCAGCATTTT. The encoded protein is CASRLQGFQPQHF.

J is TRBJ1-2 and V is TRBV27, with 7 bases that match TRBD1. The germline CDR1 and CDR2 sequences are MNHEY and SMNVEV (reference sequence). CDR3 length equals 16 residues. V trimming: 5 bases; J trimming: 2 bases; junction bases outside the gene matches: 11. The CDR3 nucleotides are TGTGCCAGCAGTATCGGACAGGCACCTTCCAACTATGGCTACACCTTC. This sequence encodes CASSIGQAPSNYGYTF.

This rearrangement joins TRBV5-1 to TRBJ2-3; D is perhaps TRBD2 (5 bases). The length of the CDR3 is 14 residues. V lost 1 base to trimming and J lost 2 bases, with 8 bases between them. CDR1 is SGHRS, CDR2 YFSETQ, per germline. Written as DNA, the CDR3 is TGCGCCAGCAGCTTGAGGAGGAACACAGATACGCAGTATTTT. It codes for CASSLRRNTDTQYF. The whole variable domain, remainder taken from reference TRBV5-1 and TRBJ2-3, is KAGVTQTPRYLIKTRGQQVTLSCSPISGHRSVSWYQQTPGQGLQFLFEYFSETQRNKGNFPGRFSGRQFSNSRSEMNVSTLELGDSALYLCASSLRRNTDTQYFGPGTRLTVL.

V usage is TRBV11-2 and J usage is TRBJ1-6, with D unresolved. The CDR3 consists of 14 residues. Trimming pared 1 base from V and 10 bases from J, leaving 11 bases between. Germline loops: CDR1 SGHAT, CDR2 FQNNGV. The CDR3 DNA sequence: TGTGCCAGCAGCTTAGCCGGGGATAGATCACCCCTCCACTTT. It translates to CASSLAGDRSPLHF.

As DNA, the CDR3 is TGTGCCAGCAGTTTAGGGGGCGGGGGGCCAGATACGCAGTATTTT. Protein product: CASSLGGGGPDTQYF. The genes are TRBV28 and TRBJ2-3, with 8 bases identical to TRBD2. The V gene end was trimmed by 2 bases and the J gene end by 4 bases; junction bases not matched to a gene: 5. CDR3 length: 15 residues. The V gene's germline CDR1 is MDHEN and CDR2 SYDVKM.

The chain uses TRBV28 and TRBJ1-1; 7 bases are shared with TRBD1. Germline assignment: CDR1 MDHEN and CDR2 SYDVKM. V gave up 3 bases and J gave up 6 bases; unmatched junction bases: 7. The CDR3 is made up of 14 amino acids. This chain's CDR3 is CASSFEGARAEAFF. The DNA for the CDR3 is TGTGCCAGCAGTTTTGAGGGGGCGAGGGCTGAAGCTTTCTTT.

The V call is TRBV6-5, the J call TRBJ2-3; D gene unclear. The CDR3 spans 13 residues. The V end lost 4 bases, the J end lost 5 bases, and 10 bases lay between the germline ends. Germline assignment: CDR1 MNHEY and CDR2 SVGAGI. In DNA, the CDR3 is TGTGCCAGCAGTTCCCTCAGAGTAGATACGCAGTATTTT. Translated, it gives CASSSLRVDTQYF.

The chain uses TRBV7-3 and TRBJ2-3; the D gene is possibly TRBD2 (5 bases). This CDR3 is built from 16 residues. Trimming stripped 2 bases from V and 0 bases from J, with 12 bases between. Per germline, CDR1 SGHTA and CDR2 FQGTGA. This CDR3 reads CASSLLVACSTDTQYF. The CDR3 coding sequence is TGTGCCAGCAGCTTACTGGTAGCGTGTAGCACAGATACGCAGTATTTT.

This chain joins TRBV19 and TRBJ1-1; unclear D gene. V was clipped by 3 bases and J by 1 base, with 9 bases between them. This CDR3 region has 14 residues. CDR1 and CDR2 from the germline V gene are LNHDA and SQIVND (reference sequence). The CDR3 DNA follows: TGTGCCAGTAGTATCGGACTCTCGAACACTGAAGCTTTCTTT. Its protein product is CASSIGLSNTEAFF.

The rearrangement links TRBV27 to TRBJ2-2; unclear D gene. The CDR3 contains 14 residues. Between the trimmed V and J ends, which lost 2 bases and 3 bases, there was a span of 7 bases. Per germline, CDR1 MNHEY and CDR2 SMNVEV (reference sequence). The CDR3 reads CASSLQGYTGELFF. The DNA for the CDR3 is TGTGCCAGCAGTTTACAAGGGTACACCGGGGAGCTGTTTTTT.

This chain connects TRBV4-3 to TRBJ2-1, with D tentatively TRBD1 (6 bases). V lost 3 bases and J 3 bases, leaving 6 bases between the germline ends. The CDR3 extends over 13 amino acids. Looked up from germline, CDR1 is LGHNA and CDR2 is YSLEER. Written as DNA, the CDR3 is TGCGCCAGCAGCCAGACAGGCTACAATGAGCAGTTCTTC. Amino acids: CASSQTGYNEQFF.

This sequence joins TRBV9 and TRBJ2-7; no clear D. CDR3 size: 15 residues. In germline, CDR1 is SGDLS, CDR2 YYNGEE. Trimming left V 0 bases short and J 5 bases short, with 15 bases between. In DNA form, the CDR3 reads TGTGCCAGCAGCGTAGAGTCAGGCACTCGTAACGAGCAGTACTTC. This sequence encodes CASSVESGTRNEQYF.

This rearrangement joins TRBV5-1 to TRBJ1-2, with 9 positions matching TRBD1. V dropped 4 bases and J dropped 7; count of bases not matched to a gene: 8. From germline, CDR1 is SGHRS and CDR2 YFSETQ. The CDR3 spans 14 residues. In DNA form, the CDR3 reads TGCGCCAGCAGCCCACTGGACAGGGGAGCTGGCTACACCTTC. It specifies CASSPLDRGAGYTF.

The gene calls are TRBV11-2 and TRBJ2-7; 10 nucleotides line up with TRBD1. Germline assignment: CDR1 SGHAT and CDR2 FQNNGV. The CDR3 is 14 amino acids. Trimming at V came to 4 bases and at J to 2 bases, leaving 2 bases not matched to a gene. Written as DNA, the CDR3 is TGTGCCAGCAGCTGGGACAGGGGAACCTACGAGCAGTACTTC. Protein sequence: CASSWDRGTYEQYF. Complete variable domain (other parts from reference TRBV11-2 and TRBJ2-7): EAGVAQSPRYKIIEKRQSVAFWCNPISGHATLYWYQQILGQGPKLLIQFQNNGVVDDSQLPKDRFSAERLKGVDSTLKIQPAKLEDSAVYLCASSWDRGTYEQYFGPGTRLTVT.

V is TRBV7-9 and J is TRBJ2-7; unclear D gene. Germline loops: CDR1 SEHNR, CDR2 FQNEAQ (reference sequence). V shed 2 bases and J shed 6 bases, with 8 bases lying between them. The CDR3 has 12 residues. This chain's CDR3 is CASSLTPFEQYF. The CDR3 region has the DNA TGTGCCAGCAGCTTAACCCCTTTCGAGCAGTACTTC.

This clone appeared a few times. Given the absence of the conserved phenylalanine or tryptophan at the CDR3 end, a read error is likely. It is unclear where the CDR3 begins or ends on the DNA, so no DNA is shown, and the CDR3 is as TCRdb lists it. The rearrangement joins TRBV6-1 to TRBJ1-4. The CDR3 spans 10 residues, counting both ends. Germline loops: CDR1 MNHNS, CDR2 SASEGT. CDR3 amino acids: CASSEREVPK.